Listed below are T cell receptor beta chains from one sample, sequenced in a study of blood T cell repertoires in COVID-19. TCRdb keeps only in-frame clones here, not all; method: immunoSEQ multiplex PCR. The sample lists around 160,000 clones; 78% were seen once. The sequenced sample was peripheral blood. The receptors were sampled from a woman older than 75 with acute or convalescent COVID-19. Both conserved end residues are part of each CDR3. The D gene is left open where the match is weak. Clone sizes are given selectively: once, few, many, or a class where the clone is expanded.

CDR3aa | CDR3nt | j_gene | d_gene | abundance | v_gene
CSYRDRQETQYF | TGCAGCTACCGGGACAGGCAAGAGACCCAGTACTTC | TRBJ2-5 | TRBD1 | few | TRBV29-1
CASSLAGLLAGNTIYF | TGCGCCAGCAGCTTGGCCGGACTCTTGGCGGGAAACACCATATATTTT | TRBJ1-3 | - | - | TRBV5-1
CATSRDRAGDSPLHF | TGTGCCACCAGCAGAGATAGGGCAGGGGATTCACCCCTCCACTTT | TRBJ1-6 | - | once | TRBV15
CAWRAQGTQPQHF | TGTGCCTGGAGAGCTCAGGGAACTCAGCCCCAGCATTTT | TRBJ1-5 | - | - | TRBV30
CASRIQDYNYGYTF | TGTGCCAGCAGAATACAGGACTATAACTATGGCTACACCTTC | TRBJ1-2 | - | - | TRBV6-5
CASSLYGSATNEKLFF | TGTGCCAGCAGCTTGTACGGGTCGGCAACTAATGAAAAACTGTTTTTT | TRBJ1-4 | - | - | TRBV5-6
CAWSVVAGQGGVRGGYTF | TGTGCCTGGAGTGTGGTAGCAGGACAGGGGGGCGTGCGAGGTGGCTACACCTTC | TRBJ1-2 | TRBD1 | once | TRBV30
CASSQSRALTF | TGTGCCAGCAGCCAATCCAGGGCTCTGACCTTC | TRBJ1-2 | - | - | TRBV3-1/TRBV3-2
CSVEGRPPPYNEQFF | TGCAGCGTTGAAGGGCGGCCACCTCCCTACAATGAGCAGTTCTTC | TRBJ2-1 | - | - | TRBV29-1
CASSESPDRGITEAFF | TGTGCCAGCAGTGAAAGCCCCGACAGGGGGATCACTGAAGCTTTCTTT | TRBJ1-1 | TRBD1 | few | TRBV2
CASSLEGPREPQHF | TGCGCCAGCAGCTTGGAAGGGCCCAGGGAGCCCCAGCATTTT | TRBJ1-5 | - | - | TRBV5-1
CSVGQYGYTF | TGCAGCGTTGGACAGTATGGCTACACCTTC | TRBJ1-2 | - | - | TRBV29-1
CASSGTVNTEAFF | TGTGCCAGCAGCGGGACAGTGAACACTGAAGCTTTCTTT | TRBJ1-1 | TRBD1 | - | TRBV6-5
CASSLIDSQETQYF | TGCGCCAGCAGCTTGATCGACAGCCAAGAGACCCAGTACTTC | TRBJ2-5 | - | - | TRBV5-1